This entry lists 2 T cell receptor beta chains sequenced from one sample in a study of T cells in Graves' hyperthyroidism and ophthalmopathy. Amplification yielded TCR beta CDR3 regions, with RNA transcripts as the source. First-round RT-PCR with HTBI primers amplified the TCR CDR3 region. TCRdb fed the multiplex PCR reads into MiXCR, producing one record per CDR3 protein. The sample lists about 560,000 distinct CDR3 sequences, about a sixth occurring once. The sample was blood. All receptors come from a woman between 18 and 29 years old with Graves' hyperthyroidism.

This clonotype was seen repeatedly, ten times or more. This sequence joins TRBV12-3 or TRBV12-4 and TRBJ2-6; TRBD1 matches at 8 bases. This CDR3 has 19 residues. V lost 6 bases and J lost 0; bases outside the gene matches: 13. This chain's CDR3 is CASRGQRGQGPSGANVLTF. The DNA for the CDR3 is TGTGCCAGCAGGGGCCAACGCGGACAGGGTCCCTCTGGGGCCAACGTCCTGACTTTC.

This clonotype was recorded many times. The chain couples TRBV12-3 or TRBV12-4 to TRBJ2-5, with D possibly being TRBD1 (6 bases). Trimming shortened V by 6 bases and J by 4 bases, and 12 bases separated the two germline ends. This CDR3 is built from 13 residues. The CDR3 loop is CASRPTGRETQYF. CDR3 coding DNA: TGTGCCAGCAGACCTACAGGGAGAGAGACCCAGTACTTC.